The sequence of this T cell receptor beta chain was determined in a study of blood T cell repertoires in COVID-19. CDR3 length equals 14 residues. V gave up 2 bases and J gave up 6 bases; unmatched junction bases: 5. CDR1 SGDLS and CDR2 YYNGEE come from the germline V gene. Assay used: immunoSEQ multiplex PCR; TCRdb lists only in-frame clones, some missing. The profile shows some 180,000 clones, more than 75% of them singletons. The specimen was peripheral blood. The rearrangement links TRBV9 to TRBJ2-3, with TRBD1 matching over 8 bases. This TCR was recovered from a man aged 35-49 years with active or convalescent COVID-19. CDR3 sequence (DNA): TGTGCCAGCAGCGTGGGGACAGGCTACGATACGCAGTATTTT. Protein: CASSVGTGYDTQYF.